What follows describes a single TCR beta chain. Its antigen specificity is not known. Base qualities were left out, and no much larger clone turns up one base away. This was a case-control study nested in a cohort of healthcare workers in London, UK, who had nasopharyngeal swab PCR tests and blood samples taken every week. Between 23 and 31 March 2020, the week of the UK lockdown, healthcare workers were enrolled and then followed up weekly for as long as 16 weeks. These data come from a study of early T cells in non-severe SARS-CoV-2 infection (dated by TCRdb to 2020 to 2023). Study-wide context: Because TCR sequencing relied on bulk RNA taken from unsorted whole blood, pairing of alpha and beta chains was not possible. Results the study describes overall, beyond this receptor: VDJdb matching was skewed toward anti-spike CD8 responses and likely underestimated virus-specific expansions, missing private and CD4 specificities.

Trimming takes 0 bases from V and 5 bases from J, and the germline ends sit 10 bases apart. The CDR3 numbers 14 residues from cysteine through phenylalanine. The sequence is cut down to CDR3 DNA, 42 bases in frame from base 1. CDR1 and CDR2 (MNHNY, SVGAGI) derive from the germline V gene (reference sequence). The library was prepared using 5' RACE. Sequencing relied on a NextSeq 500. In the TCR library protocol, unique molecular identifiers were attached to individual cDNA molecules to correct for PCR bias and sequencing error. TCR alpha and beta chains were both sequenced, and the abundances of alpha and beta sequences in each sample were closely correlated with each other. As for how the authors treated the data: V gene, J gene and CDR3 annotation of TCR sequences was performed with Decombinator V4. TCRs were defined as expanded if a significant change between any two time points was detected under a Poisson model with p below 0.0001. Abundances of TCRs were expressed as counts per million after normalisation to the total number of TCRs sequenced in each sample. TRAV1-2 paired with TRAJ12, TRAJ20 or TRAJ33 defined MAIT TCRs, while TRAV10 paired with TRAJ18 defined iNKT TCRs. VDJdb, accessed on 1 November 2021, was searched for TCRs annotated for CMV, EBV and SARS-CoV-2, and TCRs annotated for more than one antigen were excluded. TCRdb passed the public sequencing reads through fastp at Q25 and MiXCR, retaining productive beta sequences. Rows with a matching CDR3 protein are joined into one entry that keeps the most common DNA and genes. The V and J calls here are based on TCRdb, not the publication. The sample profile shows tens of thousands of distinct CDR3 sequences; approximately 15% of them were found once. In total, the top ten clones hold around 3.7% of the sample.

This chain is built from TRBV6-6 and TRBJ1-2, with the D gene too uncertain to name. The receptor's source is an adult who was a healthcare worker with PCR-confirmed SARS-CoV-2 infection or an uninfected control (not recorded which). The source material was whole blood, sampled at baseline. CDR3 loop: CASSYSTVTYGYTF. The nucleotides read TGTGCCAGCAGTTACTCTACAGTTACTTATGGCTACACCTTC.